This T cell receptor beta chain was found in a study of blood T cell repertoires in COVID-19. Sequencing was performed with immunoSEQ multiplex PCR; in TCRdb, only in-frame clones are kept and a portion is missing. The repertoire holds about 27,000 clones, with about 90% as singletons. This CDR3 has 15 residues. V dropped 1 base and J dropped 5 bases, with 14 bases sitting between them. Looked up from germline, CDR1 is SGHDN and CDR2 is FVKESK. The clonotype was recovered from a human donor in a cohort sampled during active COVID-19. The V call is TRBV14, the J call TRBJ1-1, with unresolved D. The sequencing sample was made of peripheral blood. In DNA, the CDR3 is TGTGCCAGCAGCCAAGGTTTAGGGAGAGGGACTGAAGCTTTCTTT. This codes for CASSQGLGRGTEAFF.